This T cell receptor (beta chain) was sequenced in a study of T-cell reconstitution after alpha-beta-depleted transplantation in children. The table lists this clonotype with many counts. Unique molecular identifiers were incorporated when the TCRbeta library was constructed. From the PCR reads, TCRdb called clonotypes with MiXCR, one entry per CDR3 protein. The sample lists hundreds of thousands of distinct CDR3 sequences, roughly a tenth occurring once. The ends were cut back, 0 bases at V and 0 bases at J, with 5 bases in the middle. Germline V gene data show CDR1 as LGHDT and CDR2 as YNNKEL (reference sequence). This CDR3 has 14 amino acids.

The receptor comes from a human donor who donated a stem cell graft to a child with acute myeloid leukemia. This chain connects TRBV3-1 to TRBJ1-1; D remains ambiguous. Material: PBMCs from the stem cell graft donor, obtained from the stem cell graft. DNA for the CDR3: TGTGCCAGCAGCCAAGATTTAGTGAACACTGAAGCTTTCTTT. This codes for CASSQDLVNTEAFF.